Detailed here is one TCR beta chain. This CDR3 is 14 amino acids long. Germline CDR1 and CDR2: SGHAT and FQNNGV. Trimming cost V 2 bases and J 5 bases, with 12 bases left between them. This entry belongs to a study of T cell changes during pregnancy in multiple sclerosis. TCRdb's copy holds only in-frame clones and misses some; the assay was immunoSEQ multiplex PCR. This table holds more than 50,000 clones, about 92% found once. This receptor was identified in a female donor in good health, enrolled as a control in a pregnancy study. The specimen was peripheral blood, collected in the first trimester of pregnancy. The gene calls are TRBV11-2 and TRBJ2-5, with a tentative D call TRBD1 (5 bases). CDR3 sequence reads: CASSLNLGVETQYF. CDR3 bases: TGTGCCAGCAGCTTAAATCTAGGGGTGGAGACCCAGTACTTC.